This is a list of T cell receptor beta chains from one sample in a study of naive and memory T cell subsets. TCRdb independently ran MiXCR on the UMI-ligation and nested PCR reads; one entry per CDR3 protein. The sample lists tens of thousands of distinct CDR3 sequences, around a sixth occurring once. The source material was effector memory CD4+ T cells from blood. The source is a human donor in good health. CDR3s leave out the opening cysteine and the closing phenylalanine or tryptophan.

v_gene	j_gene	CDR3aa
TRBV2	TRBJ2-7	ASSDPSGAAEQY
TRBV7-2	TRBJ1-1	ASSSDRALLNTEAF
TRBV30	TRBJ2-4	ACKLGGAGNIQY
TRBV7-2	TRBJ1-1	ASSLGSSYTEAF
TRBV19	TRBJ1-2	ASSTRDRGGYT
TRBV6-1	TRBJ2-7	ASNSDSLYEQY
TRBV7-2	TRBJ1-5	ASSFGPGNQPQH
TRBV27	TRBJ2-3	ASSFYGPGLDTQY
TRBV7-8	TRBJ2-2	ASSLARQTGELF
TRBV6-2/TRBV6-3	TRBJ2-1	ASSPSTRLAAGSLAF
TRBV2	TRBJ1-6	ASSERGRGGGSPLH
TRBV5-1	TRBJ2-3	ASSLEGDTQY
TRBV18	TRBJ1-5	ASSPEGTRNQPQH
TRBV4-2	TRBJ2-1	ASSRRDRGLNEQF
TRBV28	TRBJ1-1	ASSLGRASTEAF
TRBV20-1	TRBJ2-7	SARDRGSDYEQY
TRBV5-1	TRBJ1-4	ASSLGGKLF
TRBV6-2/TRBV6-3	TRBJ1-2	ASSLAGTTYGYT
TRBV18	TRBJ2-1	ASSPTGEQF
TRBV25-1	TRBJ1-2	ASSDFSGTAYGYT
TRBV6-5	TRBJ2-6	ASTGGLAGGRLSGANVLT
TRBV27	TRBJ2-7	ASRGGPRITYEQY
TRBV6-4	TRBJ1-6	ASSDTRVGSPLH